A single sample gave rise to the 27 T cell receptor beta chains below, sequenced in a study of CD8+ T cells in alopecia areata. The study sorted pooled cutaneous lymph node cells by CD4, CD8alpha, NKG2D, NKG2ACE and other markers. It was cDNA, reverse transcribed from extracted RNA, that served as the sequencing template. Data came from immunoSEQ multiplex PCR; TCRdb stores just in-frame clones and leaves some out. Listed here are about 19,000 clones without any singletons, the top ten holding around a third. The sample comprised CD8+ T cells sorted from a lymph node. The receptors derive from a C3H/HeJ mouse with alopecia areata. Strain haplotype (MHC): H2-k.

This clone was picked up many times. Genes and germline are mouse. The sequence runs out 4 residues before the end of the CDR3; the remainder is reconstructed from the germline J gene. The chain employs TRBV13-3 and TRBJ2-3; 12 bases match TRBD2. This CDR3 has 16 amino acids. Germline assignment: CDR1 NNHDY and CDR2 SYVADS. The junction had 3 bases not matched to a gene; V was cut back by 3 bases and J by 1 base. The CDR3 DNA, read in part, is TGTGCCAGCAGTGGACTGGGGGGGCGTGGTGCAGAA. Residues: CASSGLGGRGAE. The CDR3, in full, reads CASSGLGGRGAETLYF.

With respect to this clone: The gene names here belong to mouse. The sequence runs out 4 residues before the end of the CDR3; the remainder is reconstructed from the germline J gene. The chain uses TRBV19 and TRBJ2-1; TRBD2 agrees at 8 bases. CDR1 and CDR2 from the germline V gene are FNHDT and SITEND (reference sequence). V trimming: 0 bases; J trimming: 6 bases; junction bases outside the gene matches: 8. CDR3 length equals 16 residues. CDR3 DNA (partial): TGTGCCAGCAGTATAGACTTGGGGGGGGCGCTTGCT. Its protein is CASSIDLGGALA. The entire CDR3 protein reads CASSIDLGGALAEQFF.

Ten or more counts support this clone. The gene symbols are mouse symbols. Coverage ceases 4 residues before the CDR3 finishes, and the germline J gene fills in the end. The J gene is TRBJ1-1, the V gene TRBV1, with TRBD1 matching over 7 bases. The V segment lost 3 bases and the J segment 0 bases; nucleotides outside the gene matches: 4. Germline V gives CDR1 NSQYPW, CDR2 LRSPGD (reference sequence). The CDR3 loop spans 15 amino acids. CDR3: CTCSAPDRANTEVFF. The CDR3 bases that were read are TGCACCTGCAGTGCCCCAGACAGGGCAAACACA.

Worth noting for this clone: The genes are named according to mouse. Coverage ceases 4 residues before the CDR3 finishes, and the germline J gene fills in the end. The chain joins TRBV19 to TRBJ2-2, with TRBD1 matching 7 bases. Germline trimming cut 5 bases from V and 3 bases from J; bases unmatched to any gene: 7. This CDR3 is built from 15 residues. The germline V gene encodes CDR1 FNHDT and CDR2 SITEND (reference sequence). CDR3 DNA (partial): TGTGCCAGCAGCGACAGGGAGGGGGACACCGGG. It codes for CASSDREGDTG. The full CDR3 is CASSDREGDTGQLYF.

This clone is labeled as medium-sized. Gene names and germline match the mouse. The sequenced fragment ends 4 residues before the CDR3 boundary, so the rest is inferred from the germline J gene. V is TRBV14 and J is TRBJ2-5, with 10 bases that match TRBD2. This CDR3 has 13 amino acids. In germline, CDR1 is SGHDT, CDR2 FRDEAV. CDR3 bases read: TGTGCCAGCAGCCCGGGACTGGGGGAC. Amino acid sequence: CASSPGLGD. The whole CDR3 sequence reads CASSPGLGDTQYF.

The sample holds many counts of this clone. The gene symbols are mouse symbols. The DNA read from the CDR3 is TGTGCCAGCACCGGACTGGGGGGTGCAGAA. This translates into CASTGLGGAE. The complete CDR3 reads CASTGLGGAETLYF. This sequence joins TRBV13-3 and TRBJ2-3; 10 nucleotides match TRBD2. The read halts 4 residues ahead of the CDR3 end, with the missing end drawn from the germline J gene. The CDR3 covers 14 residues. J gave up 1 base and V 6 bases, and 2 bases lay outside the gene matches. The germline CDR1 and CDR2 sequences are NNHDY and SYVADS.

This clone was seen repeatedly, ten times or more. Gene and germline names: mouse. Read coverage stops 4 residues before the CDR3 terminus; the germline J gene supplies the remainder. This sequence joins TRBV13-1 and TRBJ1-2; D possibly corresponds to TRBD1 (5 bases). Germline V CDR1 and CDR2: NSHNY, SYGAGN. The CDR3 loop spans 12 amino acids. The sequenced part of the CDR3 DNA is TGTGCCAGCAGTGATGTAGGGGCC. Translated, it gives CASSDVGA. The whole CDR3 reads CASSDVGADYTF.

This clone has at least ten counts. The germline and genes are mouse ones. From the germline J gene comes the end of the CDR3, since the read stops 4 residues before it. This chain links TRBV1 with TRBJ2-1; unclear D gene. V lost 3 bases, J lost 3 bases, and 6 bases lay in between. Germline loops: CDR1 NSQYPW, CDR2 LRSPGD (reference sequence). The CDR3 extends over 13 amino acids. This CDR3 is CTCSARSYAEQFF. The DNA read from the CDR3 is TGCACCTGCAGTGCTAGGTCCTATGCT.

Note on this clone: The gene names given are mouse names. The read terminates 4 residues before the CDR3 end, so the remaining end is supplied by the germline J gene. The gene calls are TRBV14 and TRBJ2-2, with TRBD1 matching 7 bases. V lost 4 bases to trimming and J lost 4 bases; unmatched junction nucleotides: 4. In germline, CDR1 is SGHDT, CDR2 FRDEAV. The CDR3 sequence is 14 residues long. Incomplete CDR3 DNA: TGTGCCAGCAGTCACAGGGGAGGCACCGGG. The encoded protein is CASSHRGGTG. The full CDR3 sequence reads CASSHRGGTGQLYF.

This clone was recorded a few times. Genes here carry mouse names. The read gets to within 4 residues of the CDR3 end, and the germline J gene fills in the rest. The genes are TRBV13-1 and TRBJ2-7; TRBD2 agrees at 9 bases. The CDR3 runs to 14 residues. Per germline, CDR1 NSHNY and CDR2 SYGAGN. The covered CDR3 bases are TGTGCCAGCAGTGATGATGGGGGGGCTTAT. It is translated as CASSDDGGAY. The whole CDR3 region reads CASSDDGGAYEQYF.

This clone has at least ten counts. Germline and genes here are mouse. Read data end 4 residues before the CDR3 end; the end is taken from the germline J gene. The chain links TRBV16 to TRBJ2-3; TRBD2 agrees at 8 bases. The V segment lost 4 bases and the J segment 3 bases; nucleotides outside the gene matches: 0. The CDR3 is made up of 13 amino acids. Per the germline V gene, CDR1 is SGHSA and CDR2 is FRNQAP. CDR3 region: CASSWGGAETLYF. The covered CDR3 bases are TGTGCAAGCAGCTGGGGGGGCGCAGAA.

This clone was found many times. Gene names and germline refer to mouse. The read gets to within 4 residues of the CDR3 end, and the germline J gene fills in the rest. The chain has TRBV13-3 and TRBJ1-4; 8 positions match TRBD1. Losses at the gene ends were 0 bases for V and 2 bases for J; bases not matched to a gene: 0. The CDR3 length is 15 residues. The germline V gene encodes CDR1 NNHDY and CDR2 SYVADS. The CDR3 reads CASSDGQGSNERLFF. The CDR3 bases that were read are TGTGCCAGCAGTGATGGACAGGGGTCCAACGAA.

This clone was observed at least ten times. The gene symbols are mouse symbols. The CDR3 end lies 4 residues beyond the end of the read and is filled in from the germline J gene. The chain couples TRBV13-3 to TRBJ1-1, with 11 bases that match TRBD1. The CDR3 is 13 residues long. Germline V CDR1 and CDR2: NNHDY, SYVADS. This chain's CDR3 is CASRGTGGEEVFF. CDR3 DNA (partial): TGTGCCAGCAGAGGGACAGGGGGAGAA.

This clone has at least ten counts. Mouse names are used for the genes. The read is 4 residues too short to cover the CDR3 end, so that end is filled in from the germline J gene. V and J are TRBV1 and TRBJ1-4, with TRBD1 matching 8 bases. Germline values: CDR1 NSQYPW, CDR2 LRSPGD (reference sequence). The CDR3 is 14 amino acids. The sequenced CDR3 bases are TGCACCTGCAGTGGGACAGGGACAGGCGAA. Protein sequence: CTCSGTGTGE. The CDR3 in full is CTCSGTGTGERLFF.

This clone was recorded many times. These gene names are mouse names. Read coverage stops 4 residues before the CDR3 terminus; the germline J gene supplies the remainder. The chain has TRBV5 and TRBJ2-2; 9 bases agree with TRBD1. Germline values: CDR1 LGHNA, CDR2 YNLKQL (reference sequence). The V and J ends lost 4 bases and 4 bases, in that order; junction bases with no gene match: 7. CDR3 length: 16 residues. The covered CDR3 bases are TGTGCCAGCAGCCCATGGACAGGGGAGGGCACCGGG. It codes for CASSPWTGEGTG. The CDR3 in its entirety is CASSPWTGEGTGQLYF.

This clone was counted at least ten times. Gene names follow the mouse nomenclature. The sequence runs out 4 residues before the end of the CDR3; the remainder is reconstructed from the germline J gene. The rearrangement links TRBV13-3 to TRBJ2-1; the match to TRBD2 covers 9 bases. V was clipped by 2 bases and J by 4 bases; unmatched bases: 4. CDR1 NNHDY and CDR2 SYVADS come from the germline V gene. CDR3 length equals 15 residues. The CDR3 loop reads CASSDWGGEYAEQFF. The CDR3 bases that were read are TGTGCCAGCAGTGACTGGGGGGGTGAATATGCT.

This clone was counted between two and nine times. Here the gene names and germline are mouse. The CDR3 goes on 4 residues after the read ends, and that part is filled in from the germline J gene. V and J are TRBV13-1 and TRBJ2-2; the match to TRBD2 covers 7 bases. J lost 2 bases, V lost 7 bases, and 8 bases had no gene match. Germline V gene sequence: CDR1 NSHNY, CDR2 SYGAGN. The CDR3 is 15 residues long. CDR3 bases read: TGTGCCAGCGAAGACTGGGATTGGAACACCGGG. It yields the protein CASEDWDWNTG. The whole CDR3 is CASEDWDWNTGQLYF.

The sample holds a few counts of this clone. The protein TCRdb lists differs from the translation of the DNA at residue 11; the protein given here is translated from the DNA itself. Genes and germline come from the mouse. The CDR3 region is CASSMPGIGNTLYF. Incomplete CDR3 DNA: TGTGCCAGCAGTATGCCAGGGATTGGAAATACG. V and J are TRBV19 and TRBJ1-3, with D maybe TRBD1 (5 bases). The CDR3 end is not reached by the read, which stops 3 residues before it; the germline J gene fills it in. The ends were cut back, 2 bases at V and 3 bases at J, with 9 bases in the middle. CDR3 length: 14 amino acids. Per the germline V gene, CDR1 is FNHDT and CDR2 is SITEND (reference sequence). Complete variable domain (other parts from reference TRBV19 and TRBJ1-3): GGIITQTPKFLIGQEGQKLTLKCQQNFNHDTMYWYRQDSGKGLRLIYYSITENDLQKGDLSEGYDASREKKSSFSLTVTSAQKNEMAVFLCASSMPGIGNTLYFGEGSRLIVV.

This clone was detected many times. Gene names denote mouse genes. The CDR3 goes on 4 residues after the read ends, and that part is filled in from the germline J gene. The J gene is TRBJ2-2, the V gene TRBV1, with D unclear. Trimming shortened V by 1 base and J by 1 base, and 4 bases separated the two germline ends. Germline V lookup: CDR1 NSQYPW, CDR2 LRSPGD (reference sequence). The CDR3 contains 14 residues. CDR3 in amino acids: CTCSAGQNTGQLYF. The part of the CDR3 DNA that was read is TGCACCTGCAGTGCAGGACAAAACACCGGG.

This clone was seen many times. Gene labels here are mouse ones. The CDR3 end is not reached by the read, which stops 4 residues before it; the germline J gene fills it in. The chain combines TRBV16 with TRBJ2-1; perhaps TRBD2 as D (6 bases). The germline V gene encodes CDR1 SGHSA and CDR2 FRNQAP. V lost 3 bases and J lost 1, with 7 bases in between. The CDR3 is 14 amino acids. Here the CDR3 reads CASSLGGNYAEQFF. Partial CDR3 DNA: TGTGCAAGCAGCTTGGGGGGAAACTATGCT. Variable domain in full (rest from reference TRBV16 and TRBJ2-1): NAGVIQTPRHKVTGKGQEATLWCEPISGHSAVFWYRQTIVQGLEFLTYFRNQAPIDDSGMPKERFSAQMPNQSHSTLKIQSTQPQDSAVYLCASSLGGNYAEQFFGPGTRLTVL.

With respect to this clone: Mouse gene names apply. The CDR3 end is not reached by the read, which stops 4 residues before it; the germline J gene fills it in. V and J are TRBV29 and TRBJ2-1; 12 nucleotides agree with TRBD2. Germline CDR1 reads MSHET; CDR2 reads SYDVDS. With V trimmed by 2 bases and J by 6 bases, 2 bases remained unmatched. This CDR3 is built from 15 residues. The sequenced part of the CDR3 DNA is TGTGCTAGCAGTTTAGGGACTGGGGGGCTTGCT. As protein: CASSLGTGGLA. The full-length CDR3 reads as CASSLGTGGLAEQFF.

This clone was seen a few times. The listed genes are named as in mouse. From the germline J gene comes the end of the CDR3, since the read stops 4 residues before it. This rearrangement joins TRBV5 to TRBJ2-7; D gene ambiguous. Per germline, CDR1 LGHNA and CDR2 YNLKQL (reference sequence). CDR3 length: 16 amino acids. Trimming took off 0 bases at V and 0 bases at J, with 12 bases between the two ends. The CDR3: CASSQDPTRSSYEQYF. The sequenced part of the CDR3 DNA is TGTGCCAGCAGCCAAGACCCGACAAGGAGCTCCTAT.

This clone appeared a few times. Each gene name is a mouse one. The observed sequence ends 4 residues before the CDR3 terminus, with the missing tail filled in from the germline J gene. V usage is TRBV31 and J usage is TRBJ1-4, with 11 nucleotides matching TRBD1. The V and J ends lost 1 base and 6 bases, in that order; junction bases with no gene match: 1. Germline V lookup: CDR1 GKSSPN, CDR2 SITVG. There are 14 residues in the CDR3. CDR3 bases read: TGTGCCTGGAGTCCGGGACAGGGGGACGAA. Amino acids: CAWSPGQGDE. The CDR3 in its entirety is CAWSPGQGDERLFF.

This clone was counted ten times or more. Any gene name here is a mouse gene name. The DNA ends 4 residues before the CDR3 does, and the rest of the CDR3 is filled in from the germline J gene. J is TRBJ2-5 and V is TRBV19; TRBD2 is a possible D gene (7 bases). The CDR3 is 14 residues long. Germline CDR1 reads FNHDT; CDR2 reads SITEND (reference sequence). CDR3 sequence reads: CASSIGGRGDTQYF. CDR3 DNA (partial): TGTGCCAGCAGTATCGGGGGGCGCGGTGAC.

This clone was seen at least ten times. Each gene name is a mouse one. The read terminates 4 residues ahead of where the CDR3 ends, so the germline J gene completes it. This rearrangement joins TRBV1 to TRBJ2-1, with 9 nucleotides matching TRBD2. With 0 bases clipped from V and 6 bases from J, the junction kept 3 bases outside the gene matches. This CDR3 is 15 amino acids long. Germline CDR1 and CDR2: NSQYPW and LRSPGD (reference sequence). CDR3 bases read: TGCACCTGCAGTGCAGATGCTGGGGGGGTTGCT. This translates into CTCSADAGGVA. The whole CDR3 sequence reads CTCSADAGGVAEQFF.

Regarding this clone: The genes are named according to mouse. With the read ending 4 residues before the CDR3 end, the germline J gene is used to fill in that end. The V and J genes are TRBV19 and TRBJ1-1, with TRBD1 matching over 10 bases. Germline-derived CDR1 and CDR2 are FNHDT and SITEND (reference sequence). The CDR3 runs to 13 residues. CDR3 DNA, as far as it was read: TGTGCCAGCAGCCCCGACAGGGGGCAA. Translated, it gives CASSPDRGQ. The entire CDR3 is CASSPDRGQEVFF.

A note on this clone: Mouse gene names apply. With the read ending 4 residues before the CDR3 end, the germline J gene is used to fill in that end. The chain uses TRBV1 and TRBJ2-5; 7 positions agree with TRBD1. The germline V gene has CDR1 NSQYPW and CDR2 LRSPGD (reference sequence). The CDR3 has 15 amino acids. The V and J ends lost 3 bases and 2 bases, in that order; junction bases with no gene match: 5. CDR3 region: CTCSAPGGTQDTQYF. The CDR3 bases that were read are TGCACCTGCAGTGCTCCAGGGGGTACCCAAGAC.